These 20 T cell receptor beta chains were all obtained from the same sample, sequenced in a study of post-analysis software for immune sequencing data. The antigens these receptors bind are not known. Study-level points and caveats: Patients carried roughly five TRBV segments more frequently than controls did, and TRBV5-6, TRBV5-1 and TRBV20-1 were among them.

cDNA libraries for TCR beta contained unique molecular identifiers. MiXCR, applied by TCRdb to the PCR reads, yields one record per CDR3 protein. The sample includes about 680,000 distinct CDR3 sequences, about 60% seen only once; the top ten take roughly 12%. Sequencing was performed on blood. The receptors come from a girl aged 2 to 10 with multiple sclerosis.

The V gene is TRBV2, the J gene TRBJ1-1; a possible D gene is TRBD1 (5 bases). With 6 bases removed from V and 7 bases from J, the gap between germline ends came to 18 bases. The CDR3 has 14 amino acids. Germline lookup yields CDR1 SNHLY and CDR2 FYNNEI. As DNA, the CDR3 is TGTGCCAGCAGGGCGGCCAGGGCAGGAGGTGAAGCTTTCTTT. Translating gives CASRAARAGGEAFF.

This chain joins TRBV15 and TRBJ1-5; possibly TRBD1 for D (6 bases). This CDR3 comprises 14 residues. Trimming took 0 bases from V and 6 from J, leaving 9 bases between them. Germline V gene lookup returns CDR1 LNHNV and CDR2 YYDKDF (reference sequence). The CDR3 spells CATSRDRGSQPQHF. In DNA form, the CDR3 reads TGTGCCACCAGCAGAGACAGGGGATCTCAGCCCCAGCATTTT.

The chain joins TRBV5-1 to TRBJ2-2; tentative D call: TRBD2 (5 bases). Looked up from germline, CDR1 is SGHRS and CDR2 is YFSETQ. The CDR3 is 16 amino acids. V shed 3 bases and J shed 0 bases, with 12 bases lying between them. CDR3 residues: CASSWRTAANTGELFF. The CDR3 bases are TGCGCCAGCAGCTGGAGGACGGCCGCGAACACCGGGGAGCTGTTTTTT. Variable domain in full (rest from reference TRBV5-1 and TRBJ2-2): KAGVTQTPRYLIKTRGQQVTLSCSPISGHRSVSWYQQTPGQGLQFLFEYFSETQRNKGNFPGRFSGRQFSNSRSEMNVSTLELGDSALYLCASSWRTAANTGELFFGEGSRLTVL.

The rearrangement joins TRBV4-2 to TRBJ2-7, with a possible D match to TRBD1 (6 bases). The germline V and J ends were trimmed by 0 bases and 1 base, with 16 bases remaining between them. Germline V gene lookup returns CDR1 LGHNA and CDR2 YNFKEQ. CDR3 length: 17 residues. The CDR3 region has the DNA TGTGCCAGCAGCCAAGAGGTCCCAGGGGTTGCGTCCTACGAGCAGTACTTC. It yields the protein CASSQEVPGVASYEQYF.

The rearrangement uses TRBV12-3 or TRBV12-4 and TRBJ2-5; possible D gene TRBD1, 6 bases. There are 15 residues in the CDR3. V was pared by 6 bases and J by 1 base, with 15 bases between. The CDR3 region has the DNA TGTGCCAGCAGATCCGCCCAGGGGCCCCAAGAGACCCAGTACTTC. It is translated as CASRSAQGPQETQYF.

V gene TRBV29-1 combines with J gene TRBJ1-4; 9 bases are a match to TRBD1. The junction had 7 bases not matched to a gene; V was cut back by 6 bases and J by 5 bases. The CDR3 totals 14 residues. Germline CDR1 SQVTM, CDR2 ANQGSEA. CDR3 residues: CSVTDGTGNEKLFF. CDR3 DNA: TGCAGCGTGACCGACGGGACAGGGAATGAAAAACTGTTTTTT.

In the case of this clonotype: The junction departs from germline at one end; a sequencing error may be responsible. The rearrangement links TRBV6-1 to TRBJ2-2; 7 bases are shared with TRBD1. This CDR3 comprises 17 residues. CDR1 and CDR2 from the germline V gene are MNHNS and SASEGT. The CDR3 protein is CASSVSDRVRHTGERFF. CDR3 in DNA: TGTGCCAGCAGTGTATCCGACAGGGTACGGCACACCGGGGAGCGGTTTTTT.

The J gene is TRBJ2-5, the V gene TRBV20-1, with unresolved D. V lost 3 bases and J lost 4, with 15 bases in between. Germline V gives CDR1 DFQATT, CDR2 SNEGSKA (reference sequence). There are 14 residues in the CDR3. Written as DNA, the CDR3 is TGCAGTGCTAGGCCCCCTAGTACGGGAGAGACCCAGTACTTC. Protein: CSARPPSTGETQYF.

With regard to this clonotype: Compared with germline, one end of the junction differs, possibly owing to a read error. The rearrangement links TRBV5-5 to TRBJ2-7; 7 bases fit TRBD2. The end of the DNA aligns better with TRBJ2-5, so the J call may be wrong. This CDR3 is built from 14 residues. Germline CDR1 is SGHKS and CDR2 is YYEKEE (reference sequence). The CDR3 here is CAGSLGTAGETQYF. The DNA of the CDR3 is TGTGCCGGCAGCTTGGGTACAGCGGGGGAGACCCAGTACTTC.

The rearrangement joins TRBV4-1 to TRBJ1-1; D is uncertain. CDR3 length: 14 residues. Per germline, CDR1 MGHRA and CDR2 YSYEKL. Deletions cut 0 bases from V and 1 base from J, with 6 bases between. The CDR3 sequence is CASSQEIQNTEAFF. As DNA, the CDR3 is TGCGCCAGCAGCCAAGAGATCCAGAACACTGAAGCTTTCTTT.

The V and J genes are TRBV7-9 and TRBJ1-2; no reliable D call. Germline loops: CDR1 SEHNR, CDR2 FQNEAQ (reference sequence). This CDR3 comprises 13 residues. V dropped 1 base and J dropped 4 bases, with 7 bases sitting between them. Here the CDR3 DNA reads TGTGCCAGCAGCTTAGACCCTCTCTATGGCTACACCTTC. This encodes CASSLDPLYGYTF.

The J gene is TRBJ2-5, the V gene TRBV5-1, with D unclear. CDR3 size: 15 residues. Trimming removed 4 bases at V and 1 base at J, with 14 bases between. Germline-derived CDR1 and CDR2 are SGHRS and YFSETQ. The CDR3: CASSKNSRTQETQYF. CDR3 coding DNA: TGCGCCAGCAGCAAGAACAGCAGGACCCAAGAGACCCAGTACTTC. Supplemented by reference TRBV5-1 and TRBJ2-5, the full variable domain reads KAGVTQTPRYLIKTRGQQVTLSCSPISGHRSVSWYQQTPGQGLQFLFEYFSETQRNKGNFPGRFSGRQFSNSRSEMNVSTLELGDSALYLCASSKNSRTQETQYFGPGTRLLVL.

Only a few counts were recorded for this clonotype. The genes are TRBV5-1 and TRBJ2-7, with unresolved D. CDR1 is SGHRS, CDR2 YFSETQ, per germline. The V and J ends lost 2 bases and 2 bases respectively, with 11 bases between them. The CDR3 spans 14 residues. CDR3: CASSFLSGTYEQYF. The DNA for the CDR3 is TGCGCCAGCAGCTTTCTTTCAGGCACCTACGAGCAGTACTTC. The full variable domain, with the rest looked up from reference TRBV5-1 and TRBJ2-7, is KAGVTQTPRYLIKTRGQQVTLSCSPISGHRSVSWYQQTPGQGLQFLFEYFSETQRNKGNFPGRFSGRQFSNSRSEMNVSTLELGDSALYLCASSFLSGTYEQYFGPGTRLTVT.

V and J are TRBV6-2 or TRBV6-3 and TRBJ2-2; TRBD2 is a possible D gene (6 bases). The V gene's germline CDR1 is MNHEY and CDR2 SVGEGT. V was cut by 7 bases and J by 2 bases, with 14 bases left in between. The CDR3 contains 15 residues. The CDR3 is CASTGRTKNTGELFF. DNA for the CDR3: TGTGCCAGCACTGGGAGGACCAAAAACACCGGGGAGCTGTTTTTT.

The chain couples TRBV20-1 to TRBJ2-1; the D call may be TRBD1 or TRBD2 (6 bases each). Trimming stripped 3 bases from V and 6 bases from J, with 12 bases between. The CDR3 is made up of 13 amino acids. CDR1 is DFQATT, CDR2 SNEGSKA, per germline (reference sequence). CDR3 sequence: CSASTGGLNEQFF. The CDR3 coding sequence is TGCAGTGCTAGTACCGGGGGCCTCAATGAGCAGTTCTTC.

The gene calls are TRBV5-1 and TRBJ2-1; D gene unclear. CDR3 length: 15 residues. CDR1 and CDR2 from the germline V gene are SGHRS and YFSETQ. Between the trimmed V and J ends, which lost 0 bases and 6 bases, there was a span of 13 bases. The CDR3 coding sequence is TGCGCCAGCAGCTTGGAGCCCCCGTCCCTCAATGAGCAGTTCTTC. Its translation is CASSLEPPSLNEQFF.

The chain recombines TRBV3-1 with TRBJ2-1; D possibly uses TRBD1 or TRBD2 (5 bases each). This CDR3 is 15 amino acids long. Trimming pared 0 bases from V and 6 bases from J, leaving 12 bases between. From germline, CDR1 is LGHDT and CDR2 YNNKEL (reference sequence). CDR3 region: CASSQELGRVNEQFF. For the CDR3, the DNA is TGTGCCAGCAGCCAAGAATTGGGACGGGTCAATGAGCAGTTCTTC.

CDR3 region: CASSRRGHPDTQYF. CDR3 sequence (DNA): TGCGCCAGCAGCCGCAGGGGGCATCCAGATACGCAGTATTTT. The gene calls are TRBV10-1 and TRBJ2-3; TRBD1 aligns across 8 bases. CDR1 is WNHNN, CDR2 SYGVQD, per germline (reference sequence). The CDR3 is 14 amino acids. Trimming took 6 bases from V and 4 from J; bases not matched to a gene: 6.

The genes are TRBV5-1 and TRBJ1-1; a weak D match, TRBD1 (5 bases). The CDR3 length is 15 residues. V was pared by 0 bases and J by 6 bases, with 15 bases between. From germline, CDR1 is SGHRS and CDR2 YFSETQ. The DNA of the CDR3 is TGCGCCAGCAGCTTGGAGGGGCGTGGGCTCGCTGAAGCTTTCTTT. As protein: CASSLEGRGLAEAFF.

The chain combines TRBV12-3 or TRBV12-4 with TRBJ2-3, with D possibly matching TRBD2 (7 bases). The germline V and J ends were trimmed by 5 bases and 4 bases, with 19 bases remaining between them. The CDR3 spans 16 residues. In nucleotides, the CDR3 is TGTGCCAGCAGTGGCCTTGGGGGGGCGCGGCCAGATACGCAGTATTTT. Translated, it gives CASSGLGGARPDTQYF.